The subject of this entry is one T cell receptor (beta chain). Its antigen remains unknown. These data originate in a study of radiotherapy plus CTLA-4 blockade in lung cancer. V was pared by 8 bases and J by 1 base, with 8 bases of the junction left unmatched. Germline CDR1 SNHLY, CDR2 FYNNEI. There are 15 residues in the CDR3. Study-wide points: In blood, TCR clones derived from the tumor expanded after radiotherapy plus ipilimumab.

This table comes from immunoSEQ multiplex PCR, and its TCRdb copy is limited to in-frame clones, with some not included. The data show 70,000 to 100,000 clones, around 86% seen once. The receptor comes from a human donor with non-small cell lung cancer who had a partial response to radiotherapy plus ipilimumab. J is TRBJ2-3 and V is TRBV2; 8 nucleotides match TRBD1. Sequenced here: peripheral blood, sampled from a patient treated with radiotherapy plus ipilimumab. DNA for the CDR3: TGTGCCAGCCGGACCGGGACAGGTGGCACAGATACGCAGTATTTT. It is translated as CASRTGTGGTDTQYF. Looking up the rest from reference TRBV2 and TRBJ2-3 gives the full variable domain: EPEVTQTPSHQVTQMGQEVILRCVPISNHLYFYWYRQILGQKVEFLVSFYNNEISEKSEIFDDQFSVERPDGSNFTLKIRSTKLEDSAMYFCASRTGTGGTDTQYFGPGTRLTVL.